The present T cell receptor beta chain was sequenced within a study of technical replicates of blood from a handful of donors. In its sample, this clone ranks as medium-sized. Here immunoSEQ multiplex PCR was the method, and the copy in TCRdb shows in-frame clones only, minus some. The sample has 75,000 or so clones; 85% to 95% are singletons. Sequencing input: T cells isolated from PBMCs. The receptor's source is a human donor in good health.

CDR3 bases: TGTGCCAGCAGCGCGGGACTACAAAATCAGCCCCAGCATTTT. Protein product: CASSAGLQNQPQHF. The chain uses TRBV6-5 and TRBJ1-5; possibly TRBD1 for D (5 bases). V gave up 6 bases and J gave up 4 bases, with 13 bases separating them. Germline values: CDR1 MNHEY, CDR2 SVGAGI. This CDR3 contains 14 residues.